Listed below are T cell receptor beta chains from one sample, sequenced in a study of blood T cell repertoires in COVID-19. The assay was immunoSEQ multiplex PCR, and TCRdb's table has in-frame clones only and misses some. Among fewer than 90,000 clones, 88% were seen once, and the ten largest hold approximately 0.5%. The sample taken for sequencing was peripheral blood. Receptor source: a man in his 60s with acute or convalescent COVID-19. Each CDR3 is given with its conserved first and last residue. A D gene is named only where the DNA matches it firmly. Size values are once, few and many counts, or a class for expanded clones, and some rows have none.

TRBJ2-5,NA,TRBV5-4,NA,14,CASSLEGAGVTQYF,TGTGCCAGCAGCTTGGAGGGAGCCGGGGTAACCCAGTACTTC
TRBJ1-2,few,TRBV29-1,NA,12,CSVVWTDYGYTF,TGCAGCGTGGTTTGGACAGACTATGGCTACACCTTC
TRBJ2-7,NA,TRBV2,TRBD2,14,CASTSGVNNYEQYF,TGTGCCAGCACTAGCGGAGTAAACAACTACGAGCAGTACTTC
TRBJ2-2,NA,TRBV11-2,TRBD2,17,CASSLDNVGEGTGELFF,TGTGCCAGCAGCTTAGATAACGTCGGGGAGGGGACCGGGGAGCTGTTTTTT
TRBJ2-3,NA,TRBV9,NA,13,CASRRAGTDTQYF,TGTGCCAGCAGGAGGGCCGGCACAGATACGCAGTATTTT
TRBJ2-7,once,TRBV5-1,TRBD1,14,CASSAGTANYEQYF,TGCGCCAGCAGCGCCGGGACAGCTAACTACGAGCAGTACTTC
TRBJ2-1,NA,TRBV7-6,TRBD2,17,CASSLPELAGLYNEQFF,TGTGCCAGCAGCTTACCCGAGCTAGCGGGACTTTACAATGAGCAGTTCTTC
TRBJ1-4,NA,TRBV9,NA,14,CASSPGSTNEKLFF,TGTGCCAGCAGCCCAGGCTCAACTAATGAAAAACTGTTTTTT
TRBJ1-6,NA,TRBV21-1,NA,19,CASSKDGTLGVFRNSPLHF,TGTGCCAGCAGCAAAGACGGGACTTTGGGGGTTTTCCGTAATTCACCCCTCCACTTT
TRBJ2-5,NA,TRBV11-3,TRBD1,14,CASSPGQPQETQYF,TGTGCCAGCAGCCCGGGACAGCCACAAGAGACCCAGTACTTC
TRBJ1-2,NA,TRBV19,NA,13,CASSNGEGYGYTF,TGTGCCAGTAGTAACGGGGAGGGCTATGGCTACACCTTC
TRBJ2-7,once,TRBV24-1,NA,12,CATRVHAPEQYF,TGTGCCACCAGAGTACACGCTCCGGAGCAGTACTTC
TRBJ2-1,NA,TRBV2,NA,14,CASSELAVYNEQFF,TGTGCCAGCAGTGAACTAGCAGTCTACAATGAGCAGTTCTTC
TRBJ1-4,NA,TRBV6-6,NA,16,CASSSPLSATNEKLFF,TGTGCCAGCAGTTCCCCCCTCAGTGCAACTAATGAAAAACTGTTTTTT
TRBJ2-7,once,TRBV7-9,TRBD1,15,CASSLAPGGIYEQYF,TGTGCCAGCAGCTTAGCCCCAGGGGGCATCTACGAGCAGTACTTC
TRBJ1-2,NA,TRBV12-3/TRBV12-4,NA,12,CASSRSNYGYTF,TGTGCCAGCAGTCGGAGTAACTATGGCTACACCTTC
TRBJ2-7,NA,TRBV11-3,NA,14,CASSLGGSDREQYF,TGTGCCAGCAGCTTAGGCGGTAGTGATCGCGAGCAGTACTTC